The rows below give T cell receptor beta chains drawn from one sample of a study of blood T cell repertoires in COVID-19. The data were produced by immunoSEQ multiplex PCR, yet TCRdb's version contains in-frame clones alone and is incomplete. The sample shows around 400,000 clones, 87% of them seen only once. Sequencing was done on a sample of peripheral blood. The receptors originated from a woman between 55 and 75 years old with COVID-19, enrolled during active disease. CDR3s include the opening cysteine and the closing phenylalanine or tryptophan. A D gene is named only where the DNA matches it firmly. The listing skips clone size in some rows; elsewhere it reads once, few, many or a size class.

CDR3	DNA	D	V	J	size
CASSTGTALLEQYF	TGCGCCAGCAGCACCGGGACAGCGCTTCTCGAGCAGTACTTC	TRBD1	TRBV10-1	TRBJ2-7	.
CASSPHTSGGIDEQFF	TGCGCCAGCAGCCCCCACACTAGCGGGGGGATTGATGAGCAGTTCTTC	TRBD2	TRBV5-1	TRBJ2-1	.
CASSSDRGSYEQYF	TGTGCCAGCAGTTCCGACAGGGGCTCCTACGAGCAGTACTTC	TRBD1	TRBV6-5	TRBJ2-7	.
CASTFSPRDTSYEQYF	TGTGCCAGCACCTTTTCTCCCAGGGACACGTCCTACGAGCAGTACTTC	.	TRBV28	TRBJ2-7	.
CASSGQVNSPLHF	TGTGCCAGCTCGGGACAGGTCAATTCACCCCTCCACTTT	TRBD1	TRBV3-1/TRBV3-2	TRBJ1-6	.
CASSLTGGYTEAFF	TGCGCCAGCAGCTTGACAGGGGGCTACACTGAAGCTTTCTTT	TRBD1	TRBV5-1	TRBJ1-1	.
CASSYGLAGYNEQFF	TGTGCCAGCAGTTACGGATTAGCGGGCTACAATGAGCAGTTCTTC	TRBD2	TRBV6-5	TRBJ2-1	.
CASSFRAGTDTQYF	TGTGCCAGCAGCTTCCGCGCAGGAACAGATACGCAGTATTTT	.	TRBV5-6	TRBJ2-3	few
CASSLTGGTSGEQFF	TGTGCCAGCAGCTTAACGGGCGGGACTAGTGGTGAGCAGTTCTTC	TRBD2	TRBV7-3	TRBJ2-1	.
CASSQRQDGGGSPLHF	TGTGCCAGCAGCCAACGACAGGACGGCGGGGGTTCACCCCTCCACTTT	.	TRBV4-2	TRBJ1-6	.
CASSQPDRGYQPQHF	TGCGCCAGCAGCCAACCGGACAGGGGATATCAGCCCCAGCATTTT	TRBD1	TRBV4-1	TRBJ1-5	.
CATSSTGGGGRTEAFF	TGTGCCACCAGTTCCACAGGGGGAGGGGGACGGACTGAAGCTTTCTTT	TRBD1	TRBV24-1	TRBJ1-1	.
CASNQRGSTDTQYF	TGTGCCAGCAACCAGCGGGGCAGCACAGATACGCAGTATTTT	TRBD2	TRBV9	TRBJ2-3	once
CASSFSTGTGNEQYF	TGCGCCAGCAGCTTCTCAACCGGGACAGGGAACGAGCAGTACTTC	TRBD1	TRBV5-1	TRBJ2-7	.
CASPIRAYTF	TGTGCCAGCCCGATCAGGGCATACACCTTC	.	TRBV5-6	TRBJ1-2	few